The clone carrying this T cell receptor (beta chain) has just a few counts. What it recognizes is unknown. This entry is derived from a study of T-cell memory formation after mild COVID-19. 5'RACE with constant-segment primers yielded barcoded, UMI-tagged TCR alpha and TCR beta cDNA libraries. In TCRdb, the 5' RACE reads were re-called with MiXCR into one record per CDR3 protein. The sample holds about 340,000 distinct CDR3 sequences, around 13% seen once. Findings of the study overall: Contracting clones localized mainly to CM and EM when CD4+ and mainly to EMRA when CD8+.

The source is a man aged 18 to 29 who had mild COVID-19 (a few samples of this study predate the infection). Cell type and time point are not known. The sample consisted of PBMCs or a T cell subset sorted from them (not recorded which).

CDR3 bases: TGTGCCAGCTCGCCCCCGGCAGGGCAGTCCCACAATGAGCAGTTCTTC. This sequence encodes CASSPPAGQSHNEQFF. The chain has TRBV18 and TRBJ2-1; D may be TRBD1 (5 bases). CDR3 length equals 16 residues. V shed 6 bases and J shed 5 bases, with 20 bases lying between them. The V gene's germline CDR1 is KGHSH and CDR2 LQKENI.